This T cell receptor beta chain was observed in a study of blood T cell repertoires in COVID-19. Study information: Sites in the United States, Italy and Spain provided acute and convalescent COVID-19 samples. In each case, the material was cDNA or gDNA derived from T cells, B-cell-depleted T cells, or PBMCs.

In the original processing: Using reference gene primer amplification, nucleated cell counts were estimated. The assay was immunoSEQ multiplex PCR, and TCRdb's table has in-frame clones only and misses some. The DNA gave D and trimming, while V, J and clone size come from that table. The sample includes tens of thousands of clones, 76% of them seen just once. The germline V gene has CDR1 ENHRY and CDR2 SYGVKD. The V gene lost 6 bases and the J gene lost 8 bases, with 14 bases spanning the gap. The CDR3 contains 13 residues. Material: peripheral blood. The chain joins TRBV10-3 to TRBJ2-1; the D gene is possibly TRBD2 (5 bases). This receptor was taken from a woman aged 45-65 years with active or convalescent COVID-19. DNA of the CDR3: TGTGCCATCAGGGTTTCGCTCGGGGATGAGCAGTTCTTC. Translating it yields CAIRVSLGDEQFF.